These 12 T cell receptor beta chains were sequenced from one sample in a study of cytomegalovirus exposure and HLA in healthy donors. The PCR contained 60 Vbeta and 13 Jbeta primers. Sequenced by immunoSEQ multiplex PCR; TCRdb stores in-frame clones only, minus some. The sample contains 70,000 to 85,000 clones, roughly 64% of which appear only once. The sequencing input was PBMCs. Receptor source: a man aged 25-45 years in good health and CMV-seropositive.

The chain uses TRBV7-6 and TRBJ2-1, with TRBD2 identical over 7 bases. The CDR3 is made up of 17 amino acids. With 3 bases clipped from V and 2 bases from J, the junction kept 10 bases outside the gene matches. In germline, CDR1 is SGHVS, CDR2 FNYEAQ. The DNA for the CDR3 is TGTGCCAGCAGCTTGACCATAGCGGGTTCCGCCTACAATGAGCAGTTCTTC. It specifies CASSLTIAGSAYNEQFF.

The chain has TRBV4-1 and TRBJ2-5; D might be TRBD2 (5 bases). Looked up from germline, CDR1 is MGHRA and CDR2 is YSYEKL. V was cut by 5 bases and J by 2 bases, with 15 bases left in between. The CDR3 sequence is 15 residues long. The CDR3 protein is CASSEGFGKQETQYF. Written as DNA, the CDR3 is TGCGCCAGCAGCGAGGGCTTTGGGAAACAAGAGACCCAGTACTTC.

The chain couples TRBV6-6 to TRBJ1-4; maybe TRBD1 (5 bases). The CDR3 is 15 residues long. Germline values: CDR1 MNHNY, CDR2 SVGAGI (reference sequence). Trimming pared 2 bases from V and 7 bases from J, leaving 14 bases between. CDR3 protein: CASSYTAGPGEKLFF. DNA for the CDR3: TGTGCCAGCAGTTACACCGCAGGGCCGGGTGAAAAACTGTTTTTT.

The rearrangement uses TRBV28 and TRBJ2-1; no reliable D call. Germline V gives CDR1 MDHEN, CDR2 SYDVKM. Trimming left V 6 bases short and J 9 bases short, with 18 bases between. CDR3 length: 14 residues. Here the CDR3 reads CASRSPRGSGEQFF. CDR3 in DNA: TGTGCCAGCAGGTCGCCTAGAGGTTCCGGTGAGCAGTTCTTC.

This clone was observed a handful of times. This chain joins TRBV2 and TRBJ2-1, with a possible D match to TRBD2 (5 bases). V dropped 4 bases and J dropped 0 bases, with 13 bases sitting between them. This CDR3 is built from 16 residues. Germline CDR1 and CDR2: SNHLY and FYNNEI. In DNA form, the CDR3 reads TGTGCCAGCAGTGGAGGACTCCTGAGCTCCTACAATGAGCAGTTCTTC. As protein: CASSGGLLSSYNEQFF. The full variable domain, its missing parts supplied by reference TRBV2 and TRBJ2-1, is EPEVTQTPSHQVTQMGQEVILRCVPISNHLYFYWYRQILGQKVEFLVSFYNNEISEKSEIFDDQFSVERPDGSNFTLKIRSTKLEDSAMYFCASSGGLLSSYNEQFFGPGTRLTVL.

Only one count was recorded for this clone. The chain has TRBV4-1 and TRBJ2-2, with D perhaps matching TRBD2 (6 bases). Looked up from germline, CDR1 is MGHRA and CDR2 is YSYEKL. V gave up 3 bases and J gave up 7 bases, with 12 bases separating them. The CDR3 is 14 amino acids. The CDR3 region has the DNA TGCGCCAGCAGCCACGGAAGACTAGTCGGGGAGCTGTTTTTT. This sequence encodes CASSHGRLVGELFF.

V and J are TRBV7-3 and TRBJ2-2; a weak D match, TRBD2 (6 bases). Trimming stripped 5 bases from V and 3 bases from J, with 16 bases between. Per germline, CDR1 SGHTA and CDR2 FQGTGA. This CDR3 comprises 16 residues. The DNA for the CDR3 is TGTGCCAGCAGCGGGGGAAAACGGGGGTACACCGGGGAGCTGTTTTTT. Translated, it gives CASSGGKRGYTGELFF.

This rearrangement joins TRBV30 to TRBJ2-7; 10 positions match TRBD1. J gave up 7 bases and V 2 bases, and 5 bases lay outside the gene matches. This CDR3 is 13 amino acids long. Per germline, CDR1 GTSNPN and CDR2 SVGIG (reference sequence). CDR3: CAWSPGQGWEQYF. CDR3 DNA sequence: TGTGCCTGGAGTCCGGGACAGGGGTGGGAGCAGTACTTC.

This clone came up a few times. V gene TRBV7-9 combines with J gene TRBJ2-3; TRBD2 matches 9 bases. The CDR3 is 13 amino acids. V was clipped by 7 bases and J by 3 bases; unmatched bases: 2. The germline gives CDR1 SEHNR, CDR2 FQNEAQ (reference sequence). CDR3 loop: CASNLAGTDTQYF. In nucleotides, the CDR3 is TGTGCCAGCAATCTAGCGGGGACAGATACGCAGTATTTT.

This clone was observed a handful of times. The chain carries TRBV7-9 and TRBJ2-3, with 11 bases lining up with TRBD2. CDR1 is SEHNR and CDR2 is FQNEAQ in the germline V gene (reference sequence). The CDR3 consists of 18 residues. V lost 1 base, J lost 1 base, and 7 bases stayed unmatched. The CDR3 nucleotides read TGTGCCAGCAGCTTAGGACTAGCGGGGCCCTCGGGCACAGATACGCAGTATTTT. This gives the protein CASSLGLAGPSGTDTQYF.

The chain is built from TRBV4-1 and TRBJ2-3, with 7 bases fitting TRBD2. Germline V gives CDR1 MGHRA, CDR2 YSYEKL. CDR3 length: 18 amino acids. V shed 3 bases and J 5 bases; nucleotides not matched to a gene: 17. This CDR3 is CASSQGVGGRAGRDTQYF. The CDR3 DNA is TGCGCCAGCAGCCAGGGAGTGGGAGGGAGGGCCGGGAGAGATACGCAGTATTTT.

The chain carries TRBV5-1 and TRBJ2-3; 7 nucleotides line up with TRBD1. Germline trimming cut 0 bases from V and 2 bases from J; bases unmatched to any gene: 6. The CDR3 runs to 16 residues. Germline V lookup: CDR1 SGHRS, CDR2 YFSETQ. The CDR3 sequence: CASSLALQGTTDTQYF. In nucleotides, the CDR3 is TGCGCCAGCAGCTTGGCCCTACAGGGGACCACAGATACGCAGTATTTT.